This TCR beta chain came from a study of graft-versus-host responses after intestinal transplantation. Study in general: Recipients underwent multivisceral, liver-intestinal, or isolated intestinal transplants. Anti-thymocyte globulin induction was given to all recipients, followed by tacrolimus and steroids for around three years. Regarding the study as a whole: Allograft clonal ratios (graft-versus-host to host-versus-graft) were high in patients who had graft-donor T cell macrochimerism.

With regard to this clone: The antigen is undetermined.

V lost 5 bases and J lost 0, with 12 bases in between. From germline, CDR1 is SGHKS and CDR2 YYEKEE (reference sequence). This CDR3 contains 14 residues. This table comes from immunoSEQ multiplex PCR, and its TCRdb copy is limited to in-frame clones, with some not included. This sample has some 62,000 clones; approximately 90% occur once, and the top ten carry 1.7%. The source was unstimulated CD8+ T cells sorted from spleen or lymph node cells, collected before transplant. The chain uses TRBV5-5 and TRBJ2-7; D gene ambiguous. This clonotype originated in a human donor who was the organ donor for an intestinal transplant. CDR3 sequence (DNA): TGTGCCAGCAGTTTGACACCACCCTCCTACGAGCAGTACTTC. Residues: CASSLTPPSYEQYF.